These 20 T cell receptor beta chains were all obtained from the same sample, sequenced in a study of technical replicates of blood from several donors. Generated by immunoSEQ multiplex PCR, the TCRdb table keeps only in-frame clones and is missing some. The table includes tens of thousands of clones, about 94% detected once. The material sequenced was T cells isolated from PBMCs. The receptor source for this set is a human donor in good health.

This chain connects TRBV14 to TRBJ2-2, with TRBD2 matching over 10 bases. With 4 bases clipped from V and 4 bases from J, the junction kept 6 bases outside the gene matches. This CDR3 region has 16 residues. The germline gives CDR1 SGHDN, CDR2 FVKESK. Here the CDR3 DNA reads TGTGCCAGCAGCCGCGAGCGGGGGGGTGTCACCGGGGAGCTGTTTTTT. It yields the protein CASSRERGGVTGELFF. Supplemented by reference TRBV14 and TRBJ2-2, the full variable domain reads EAGVTQFPSHSVIEKGQTVTLRCDPISGHDNLYWYRRVMGKEIKFLLHFVKESKQDESGMPNNRFLAERTGGTYSTLKVQPAELEDSGVYFCASSRERGGVTGELFFGEGSRLTVL.

CDR3 nucleotides: TGTGCCAGTAGCATCCAGGGGGACTATGGCTACACCTTC. It codes for CASSIQGDYGYTF. V is TRBV19 and J is TRBJ1-2, with 7 bases that match TRBD1. This CDR3 is built from 13 residues. With 6 bases clipped from V and 3 bases from J, the junction kept 4 bases outside the gene matches. Germline-derived CDR1 and CDR2 are LNHDA and SQIVND (reference sequence).

This clone appeared a single time. The conserved phenylalanine or tryptophan normally closing the CDR3 is absent here, so this likely arose from a read error. The DNA is omitted, as the CDR3 cannot be located on it reliably, and the CDR3 follows TCRdb's listing. The rearrangement uses TRBV28 and TRBJ1-3. The CDR3 region is 10 residues in length, termini included. Germline lookup yields CDR1 MDHEN and CDR2 SYDVKM. CDR3 sequence: CASNKGSGRE.

The chain has TRBV5-8 and TRBJ2-3; 14 bases are a match to TRBD2. CDR3 length: 17 amino acids. Germline loops: CDR1 SGHTS, CDR2 YDEGEE. The trim removed 4 bases at V and 3 bases at J, leaving 7 bases unmatched. The CDR3: CASSPGLAGVTTDTQYF. In DNA form, the CDR3 reads TGTGCCAGCAGCCCGGGACTAGCGGGGGTTACTACAGATACGCAGTATTTT.

The rearrangement joins TRBV2 to TRBJ2-4, with TRBD2 as a possible D gene (6 bases). Trimming took off 6 bases at V and 2 bases at J, with 17 bases between the two ends. Germline loops: CDR1 SNHLY, CDR2 FYNNEI. The CDR3 sequence is 16 residues long. For the CDR3, the DNA is TGTGCCAGCAGACCGGGCCGCGGGACTTCCAAAAACATTCAGTACTTC. Translation gives CASRPGRGTSKNIQYF.

J is TRBJ1-3 and V is TRBV4-1; D is undetermined. V lost 1 base, J lost 4 bases, and 14 bases lay in between. This CDR3 is 16 amino acids long. CDR1 is MGHRA, CDR2 YSYEKL, per germline. CDR3 loop: CASSQAPPGNGNTIYF. In nucleotides, the CDR3 is TGCGCCAGCAGCCAAGCCCCCCCGGGGAACGGAAACACCATATATTTT.

V gene TRBV7-9 combines with J gene TRBJ1-2; 7 bases fit TRBD1. This CDR3 has 16 amino acids. J lost 0 bases, V lost 5 bases, and 9 bases had no gene match. The germline CDR1 and CDR2 sequences are SEHNR and FQNEAQ (reference sequence). CDR3 coding DNA: TGTGCCAGCAGCACAGGGGTATCCCGCTCTAACTATGGCTACACCTTC. This sequence encodes CASSTGVSRSNYGYTF.

The chain uses TRBV14 and TRBJ1-1, with a possible D match to TRBD1 (5 bases). This CDR3 is built from 13 residues. CDR1 and CDR2 from the germline V gene are SGHDN and FVKESK. Deletions cut 1 base from V and 3 bases from J, with 6 bases between. CDR3 in amino acids: CASSQAGDTEAFF. CDR3 DNA sequence: TGTGCCAGCAGCCAAGCGGGGGACACTGAAGCTTTCTTT. Looking up the rest from reference TRBV14 and TRBJ1-1 gives the full variable domain: EAGVTQFPSHSVIEKGQTVTLRCDPISGHDNLYWYRRVMGKEIKFLLHFVKESKQDESGMPNNRFLAERTGGTYSTLKVQPAELEDSGVYFCASSQAGDTEAFFGQGTRLTVV.

This clone appeared once. The chain combines TRBV13 with TRBJ1-2; 7 bases match TRBD1. Germline CDR1 and CDR2: PRHDT and FYEKMQ (reference sequence). V lost 1 base and J lost 4; bases outside the gene matches: 3. The length of the CDR3 is 14 residues. This CDR3 is CASSLDRGIYGYTF. The CDR3 region has the DNA TGTGCCAGCAGCTTAGACAGGGGAATCTATGGCTACACCTTC.

The chain is built from TRBV7-6 and TRBJ2-1, with TRBD2 identical over 11 bases. This CDR3 has 17 residues. Germline V gene data show CDR1 as SGHVS and CDR2 as FNYEAQ. J was trimmed by 5 bases and V by 3 bases; bases with no gene match: 9. The CDR3 loop is CASSLSSGGTSHNEQFF. CDR3 DNA sequence: TGTGCCAGCAGCTTGTCTAGCGGGGGGACTAGCCACAATGAGCAGTTCTTC.

The rearrangement links TRBV18 to TRBJ2-2; D is perhaps TRBD1 (5 bases). Germline CDR1 KGHSH, CDR2 LQKENI. Trimming took off 5 bases at V and 4 bases at J, with 17 bases between the two ends. CDR3 length: 16 amino acids. The CDR3 spells CASSTPRQRGTGELFF. In DNA form, the CDR3 reads TGTGCCAGCTCAACTCCTCGACAGAGAGGCACCGGGGAGCTGTTTTTT.

This rearrangement joins TRBV2 to TRBJ2-2; 7 positions match TRBD2. The CDR3 has 14 residues. CDR1 is SNHLY and CDR2 is FYNNEI in the germline V gene. Losses at the gene ends were 6 bases for V and 6 bases for J; bases not matched to a gene: 7. CDR3 DNA: TGTGCCAGCAGCCGGATAGCGGGCGCCGGGGAGCTGTTTTTT. This sequence encodes CASSRIAGAGELFF.

The chain joins TRBV19 to TRBJ1-1, with D maybe TRBD1 (6 bases). Trimming took 7 bases from V and 4 from J, leaving 25 bases between them. The CDR3 extends over 17 amino acids. Germline CDR1 and CDR2: LNHDA and SQIVND (reference sequence). CDR3 coding DNA: TGTGCCAGTACCTCCGGGGGGGCCATGAACTTCTTCACTGAAGCTTTCTTT. Translation: CASTSGGAMNFFTEAFF.

The chain recombines TRBV4-1 with TRBJ2-1, with TRBD2 identical over 9 bases. The V and J ends lost 0 bases and 4 bases, in that order; junction bases with no gene match: 7. Germline CDR1 MGHRA, CDR2 YSYEKL. CDR3 length: 17 residues. The CDR3 coding sequence is TGCGCCAGCAGCCAAGATCCGAGGGGACTAGCTTACAATGAGCAGTTCTTC. It yields the protein CASSQDPRGLAYNEQFF.

This clone turned up a few times. This chain joins TRBV5-1 and TRBJ1-6; D gene unclear. CDR1 SGHRS and CDR2 YFSETQ come from the germline V gene. There are 14 residues in the CDR3. With 0 bases removed from V and 5 bases from J, the gap between germline ends came to 6 bases. The CDR3 is CASSLGGDNSPLHF. Here the CDR3 DNA reads TGCGCCAGCAGCTTGGGCGGGGATAATTCACCCCTCCACTTT.

The J gene is TRBJ2-2, the V gene TRBV7-2; D unclear. The germline gives CDR1 SGHTA, CDR2 FQGNSA. The germline V and J ends were trimmed by 1 base and 0 bases, with 12 bases remaining between them. The CDR3 runs to 17 residues. The DNA for the CDR3 is TGTGCCAGCAGCTTAGACAGACCTCTCGCGAACACCGGGGAGCTGTTTTTT. As protein: CASSLDRPLANTGELFF.

This rearrangement joins TRBV5-1 to TRBJ2-3, with 11 bases fitting TRBD2. Trimming at V came to 2 bases and at J to 2 bases, leaving 1 base not matched to a gene. This CDR3 is built from 15 residues. From germline, CDR1 is SGHRS and CDR2 YFSETQ. CDR3 sequence (DNA): TGCGCCAGCAGCTTTAGCGGGGGGGCCACAGATACGCAGTATTTT. Translated: CASSFSGGATDTQYF. Complete variable domain (other parts from reference TRBV5-1 and TRBJ2-3): KAGVTQTPRYLIKTRGQQVTLSCSPISGHRSVSWYQQTPGQGLQFLFEYFSETQRNKGNFPGRFSGRQFSNSRSEMNVSTLELGDSALYLCASSFSGGATDTQYFGPGTRLTVL.

The chain is built from TRBV11-2 and TRBJ2-7, with D perhaps matching TRBD2 (7 bases). CDR3 length: 16 amino acids. The V end was cut by 5 bases, the J end by 3 bases, with 20 bases between. The germline CDR1 and CDR2 sequences are SGHAT and FQNNGV. The CDR3 DNA sequence: TGTGCCAGCAGCCTAGGGGGGGACTATCATATCTACGAGCAGTACTTC. The encoded protein is CASSLGGDYHIYEQYF.

V gene TRBV1 combines with J gene TRBJ2-3; the table's D call of TRBD2 was not tested on the DNA. TRBV1 is shown as a pseudogene. The CDR3 runs to 17 residues. For the CDR3, the DNA is TGCACCAGCAGCCAACACCCAAGCGGGGGCCGGACAGATACGCAGTATTTT. Translation gives CTSSQHPSGGRTDTQYF.

The chain combines TRBV30 with TRBJ1-2, with D unclear. Germline CDR1 and CDR2: GTSNPN and SVGIG (reference sequence). CDR3 size: 11 residues. V was shortened by 7 bases and J by 7 bases, with 13 bases between the two germline ends. The CDR3 loop reads CASTRRGGYTF. CDR3 sequence (DNA): TGTGCCTCTACGAGGCGAGGTGGCTACACCTTC.